This T cell receptor (beta chain) was sequenced for a study of cytomegalovirus exposure and HLA in healthy donors. In the study overall: Ancestry clustering placed more than 65% of a few hundred genotyped donors in the Caucasian-associated cluster.

The CDR3 sequence is 16 residues long. Trimming shortened V by 0 bases and J by 1 base, and 10 bases separated the two germline ends. Germline CDR1 is SGDLS and CDR2 is YYNGEE. PCR used 60 Vbeta primers and 13 Jbeta primers. Using immunoSEQ multiplex PCR, the repertoire was profiled, and TCRdb retains in-frame clones only, with some absent. The sample lists 58,000 or so clones; roughly 80% were seen once. The sample consisted of PBMCs. This sequence joins TRBV9 and TRBJ2-2; no reliable D call. The source is a woman aged 40 to 50 in good health and CMV-seropositive. CDR3 sequence: CASSVGSRRNTGELFF. Here the CDR3 DNA reads TGTGCCAGCAGCGTAGGGAGTCGGAGGAACACCGGGGAGCTGTTTTTT.